This T cell receptor beta chain stems from a study of response to subunit inactivated influenza vaccine. This clonotype was recorded a few times. Using its own MiXCR run on the RT-PCR reads, TCRdb lists one record per CDR3 protein. This sample has about 480,000 distinct CDR3 sequences, with roughly 11% found just once. Material: PBMCs from blood, obtained roughly 6 weeks after vaccination. The clonotype was recovered from a man between 50 and 59 years old who received an inactivated influenza vaccine.

The CDR3 DNA sequence: TGTGCCAGCAGTTGGGTAGGCACCGGGGAGCTGTTTTTT. Translating gives CASSWVGTGELFF. The chain links TRBV6-5 to TRBJ2-2; D remains ambiguous. The germline gives CDR1 MNHEY, CDR2 SVGAGI. V was trimmed by 4 bases and J by 4 bases, leaving 7 bases between them. CDR3 length equals 13 residues.